The following is a TCR beta chain sequence with its context. Antigen unknown. Germline loops: CDR1 MNHNY, CDR2 SVGAGI (reference sequence). The CDR3 is 12 amino acids. Trimming removed 3 bases at V and 4 bases at J, with 6 bases between. Method: immunoSEQ multiplex PCR; TCRdb's copy keeps in-frame clones and lacks some. The sample records about 120,000 clones, approximately 83% being singletons. The sample is drawn from a study of T cell responses to AZD1222 COVID-19 vaccine. General study results and limits: Among those given AZD1222, only six or seven were seropositive at baseline. The donor group comprised mostly white British people and more females; the analysis possibly underestimated clonal diversity.

The TCR comes from an adult in good health. This rearrangement joins TRBV6-6 to TRBJ1-1; D is ambiguous. The sequencing used peripheral blood, collected on day 0 of MenACWY control vaccination. The DNA of the CDR3 is TGTGCCAGCAGTTATTTCACCACTGAAGCTTTCTTT. Encoded protein: CASSYFTTEAFF.